The 23 T cell receptor beta chains in this list originate from one sample, sequenced in a study of T cell responses to AZD1222 COVID-19 vaccine. Assay used: immunoSEQ multiplex PCR; TCRdb lists only in-frame clones, some missing. This sample has around 160,000 clones, with more than 70% found just once. Source: peripheral blood, taken on day 0 of AZD1222 vaccination. The receptors were gathered from an adult in good health.

This clone was seen a handful of times. This CDR3 is also generated by other DNA sequences in the sample. The chain combines TRBV6-4 with TRBJ2-2; no definite D call. The germline V gene encodes CDR1 MRHNA and CDR2 SNTAGT. V gave up 6 bases and J gave up 1 base, with 9 bases separating them. The CDR3 is made up of 14 amino acids. DNA for the CDR3: TGTGCCAGCAGCGAAGGGCTGAACACCGGGGAGCTGTTTTTT. Translation gives CASSEGLNTGELFF.

This clone was seen a few times. The chain carries TRBV2 and TRBJ2-3; TRBD2 agrees at 11 bases. Trimming at V came to 7 bases and at J to 0 bases, leaving 6 bases not matched to a gene. The CDR3 totals 16 residues. Per germline, CDR1 SNHLY and CDR2 FYNNEI. Here the CDR3 DNA reads TGTGCCAGCACGACTAGCGGGACCCGGAGCACAGATACGCAGTATTTT. It yields the protein CASTTSGTRSTDTQYF.

Notes on this clone: The sample holds other DNA sequences that translate to the same CDR3. The gene calls are TRBV9 and TRBJ2-7, with 9 bases lining up with TRBD1. V shed 0 bases, J shed 0 bases, and the junction held 1 base outside the gene matches. This CDR3 is 15 amino acids long. Germline CDR1 SGDLS, CDR2 YYNGEE. CDR3 in amino acids: CASSVGTGASYEQYF. The CDR3 DNA follows: TGTGCCAGCAGCGTAGGGACAGGGGCCTCCTACGAGCAGTACTTC.

This clone is a singleton in its sample. The DNA for the CDR3 is TGTGCCAGCAGCCTCAACAGGGATGGCTACACCTTC. Translation: CASSLNRDGYTF. This chain links TRBV11-2 with TRBJ1-2, with a possible D match to TRBD1 (6 bases). Looked up from germline, CDR1 is SGHAT and CDR2 is FQNNGV. V shed 5 bases and J shed 6 bases, with 10 bases lying between them. The CDR3 is 12 amino acids.

Only one count was recorded for this clone. The rearrangement uses TRBV7-3 and TRBJ2-1; possibly TRBD2 for D (5 bases). Trimming cost V 4 bases and J 9 bases, with 10 bases left between them. The CDR3 contains 12 residues. Germline-derived CDR1 and CDR2 are SGHTA and FQGTGA. The CDR3 DNA is TGTGCCAGCAGCTCTGGTGCGGGTGAGCAGTTCTTC. It encodes CASSSGAGEQFF.

The CDR3 DNA reads as TGTGCCAGCAGCTTAGAGTCCTATAGCAATCAGCCCCAGCATTTT. Translated: CASSLESYSNQPQHF. The chain is built from TRBV7-6 and TRBJ1-5; no definite D call. The CDR3 contains 15 residues. V lost 1 base, J lost 0 bases, and 7 bases lay in between. Germline CDR1 reads SGHVS; CDR2 reads FNYEAQ.

CDR3 bases: TGTGCCACCCTCTCCCCAGGGGGCGGAAATCAGCCCCAGCATTTT. It yields the protein CATLSPGGGNQPQHF. The chain links TRBV19 to TRBJ1-5, with 8 bases lining up with TRBD1. The junction had 12 bases not matched to a gene; V was cut back by 10 bases and J by 4 bases. CDR1 is LNHDA, CDR2 SQIVND, per germline (reference sequence). The CDR3 runs 15 residues.

This chain connects TRBV27 to TRBJ2-7; D unclear. This CDR3 is 12 amino acids long. Germline V gene sequence: CDR1 MNHEY, CDR2 SMNVEV (reference sequence). V was shortened by 4 bases and J by 2 bases, with 6 bases between the two germline ends. CDR3 loop: CASSSGPYEQYF. DNA for the CDR3: TGTGCCAGCAGTTCCGGACCCTACGAGCAGTACTTC.

This clone occurred once. Here the CDR3 DNA reads TGTGCCAGCAGCGGCGGGACAGATTATAGGAATGAAAAACTGTTTTTT. Translating it yields CASSGGTDYRNEKLFF. The chain has TRBV9 and TRBJ1-4; 7 bases fit TRBD1. There are 16 residues in the CDR3. J was trimmed by 5 bases and V by 3 bases; bases with no gene match: 10. The germline V gene has CDR1 SGDLS and CDR2 YYNGEE.

The chain recombines TRBV6-5 with TRBJ1-1; tentatively, D is TRBD1 (5 bases). Trimming took off 6 bases at V and 7 bases at J, with 12 bases between the two ends. The CDR3 consists of 12 residues. CDR1 and CDR2 from the germline V gene are MNHEY and SVGAGI. In DNA form, the CDR3 reads TGTGCCAGCAGCCGGACGGGGGGTGAAGCTTTCTTT. This codes for CASSRTGGEAFF.

This clone appeared once. The V call is TRBV19, the J call TRBJ1-2, with D possibly matching TRBD1 (5 bases). CDR3 length: 13 residues. Trimming removed 10 bases at V and 1 base at J, with 13 bases between. The V gene's germline CDR1 is LNHDA and CDR2 SQIVND (reference sequence). The DNA for the CDR3 is TGTGCCACCTCGACAGCCCTTAACTATGGCTACACCTTC. This encodes CATSTALNYGYTF.

The chain is built from TRBV9 and TRBJ1-2; 8 nucleotides match TRBD1. Germline trimming cut 4 bases from V and 4 bases from J; bases unmatched to any gene: 9. The CDR3 extends over 15 amino acids. In germline, CDR1 is SGDLS, CDR2 YYNGEE. The CDR3 DNA is TGTGCCAGCAGCCAACCCACGGACAGGGTCTATGGCTACACCTTC. Translation: CASSQPTDRVYGYTF.

The chain carries TRBV5-1 and TRBJ2-1; 12 nucleotides agree with TRBD2. The CDR3 loop spans 18 amino acids. Germline V gene lookup returns CDR1 SGHRS and CDR2 YFSETQ. The V segment lost 3 bases and the J segment 0 bases; nucleotides outside the gene matches: 7. The CDR3 sequence: CASSSGLAGSRSYNEQFF. In nucleotides, the CDR3 is TGCGCCAGCAGCTCCGGACTAGCGGGGAGTCGCTCCTACAATGAGCAGTTCTTC.

This chain uses TRBV7-2 with TRBJ1-6, with 7 bases lining up with TRBD1. V was pared by 5 bases and J by 16 bases, with 8 bases of the junction left unmatched. CDR3 length: 12 amino acids. Germline CDR1 SGHTA, CDR2 FQGNSA. The CDR3 sequence is CASSTGTERLHF. As DNA, the CDR3 is TGTGCCAGCAGCACCGGGACAGAGAGACTCCACTTT.

The rearrangement joins TRBV7-9 to TRBJ1-6, with D possibly matching TRBD1 (6 bases). CDR1 is SEHNR and CDR2 is FQNEAQ in the germline V gene (reference sequence). CDR3 length: 16 amino acids. The V end was cut by 1 base, the J end by 7 bases, with 14 bases between. The chain's CDR3 is CASSLDQGKANSPLHF. The CDR3 nucleotides are TGTGCCAGCAGCTTAGATCAGGGGAAGGCGAATTCACCCCTCCACTTT.

This rearrangement joins TRBV7-9 to TRBJ2-7; 7 bases map to TRBD2. This CDR3 is 13 amino acids long. Germline V gene lookup returns CDR1 SEHNR and CDR2 FQNEAQ (reference sequence). V gave up 5 bases and J gave up 1 base; unmatched junction bases: 2. CDR3 protein: CASSMGGSYEQYF. The CDR3, as DNA: TGTGCCAGCAGCATGGGAGGGTCCTACGAGCAGTACTTC.

V usage is TRBV7-9 and J usage is TRBJ1-3, with 11 bases matching TRBD1. V was clipped by 11 bases and J by 3 bases; unmatched bases: 6. The CDR3 loop spans 14 amino acids. The V gene's germline CDR1 is SEHNR and CDR2 FQNEAQ (reference sequence). The CDR3 nucleotides are TGTGCCGGGTGGACAGGGGGCCGTGGAAACACCATATATTTT. Protein sequence: CAGWTGGRGNTIYF.

The V and J genes are TRBV7-2 and TRBJ2-5; D gene unclear. In germline, CDR1 is SGHTA, CDR2 FQGNSA. The CDR3 is 12 amino acids. V dropped 5 bases and J dropped 5 bases, with 9 bases sitting between them. This CDR3 reads CASSPITETQYF. The CDR3 DNA sequence: TGTGCCAGCAGCCCAATCACGGAGACCCAGTACTTC.

The rearrangement links TRBV7-2 to TRBJ2-5; D possibly uses TRBD1 or TRBD2 (5 bases each). The V gene's germline CDR1 is SGHTA and CDR2 FQGNSA. This CDR3 has 13 amino acids. Trimming cost V 1 base and J 6 bases, with 9 bases left between them. The CDR3 nucleotides are TGTGCCAGCAGCTTAGAGGGGAGACAGACCCAGTACTTC. The encoded protein is CASSLEGRQTQYF.

The rearrangement joins TRBV7-8 to TRBJ1-5, with TRBD1 identical over 7 bases. This CDR3 comprises 16 residues. Germline V gene lookup returns CDR1 SGHVS and CDR2 FQNEAQ. The trim removed 5 bases at V and 6 bases at J, leaving 13 bases unmatched. The CDR3 region is CASSPGTDSSGQPQHF. The CDR3 DNA follows: TGTGCCAGCAGCCCCGGGACAGATTCAAGCGGTCAGCCCCAGCATTTT.

The V and J genes are TRBV11-3 and TRBJ1-6, with TRBD1 matching over 11 bases. V lost 5 bases and J lost 10; bases outside the gene matches: 4. Per germline, CDR1 SGHNT and CDR2 YENEEA. The CDR3 runs 14 residues. The CDR3 loop reads CASSPGTGGSPLHF. As DNA, the CDR3 is TGTGCCAGCAGCCCCGGGACAGGGGGATCACCCCTCCACTTT. Based on the CDR3 plus reference TRBV11-3 and TRBJ1-6, the full variable domain is EAGVVQSPRYKIIEKKQPVAFWCNPISGHNTLYWYLQNLGQGPELLIRYENEEAVDDSQLPKDRFSAERLKGVDSTLKIQPAELGDSAVYLCASSPGTGGSPLHFGNGTRLTVT.

This clone was picked up a small number of times. This chain links TRBV11-2 with TRBJ1-3; 11 bases are shared with TRBD1. This CDR3 contains 17 residues. With V trimmed by 5 bases and J by 4 bases, 10 bases remained unmatched. The V gene's germline CDR1 is SGHAT and CDR2 FQNNGV. CDR3 sequence: CASSRRAGTGGGNTIYF. CDR3 coding DNA: TGTGCCAGCAGCCGCAGGGCCGGGACAGGGGGAGGAAACACCATATATTTT. Full variable domain (remainder filled in from reference TRBV11-2 and TRBJ1-3): EAGVAQSPRYKIIEKRQSVAFWCNPISGHATLYWYQQILGQGPKLLIQFQNNGVVDDSQLPKDRFSAERLKGVDSTLKIQPAKLEDSAVYLCASSRRAGTGGGNTIYFGEGSWLTVV.

This chain joins TRBV28 and TRBJ2-7; TRBD2 aligns across 8 bases. There are 16 residues in the CDR3. With 3 bases clipped from V and 6 bases from J, the junction kept 13 bases outside the gene matches. Germline V gene sequence: CDR1 MDHEN, CDR2 SYDVKM. The CDR3 sequence: CASSLSGGSLLSEQYF. CDR3 sequence (DNA): TGTGCCAGCAGTTTGAGCGGGGGCAGTCTTTTGTCCGAGCAGTACTTC.